The subject of this entry is one T cell receptor beta chain. The antigen is undetermined. Control samples came 1 year after myeloablative marrow transplants with methotrexate plus calcineurin inhibitor. Measured with immunoSEQ multiplex PCR; TCRdb has only the in-frame clones, and not every one. The sample has 9,000 to 10,000 clones, 85% to 90% seen once. The source of the sample is a study of T cells after posttransplantation cyclophosphamide. Study-wide results and caveats: After PTCy, TRB diversity resembled that of CNI/methotrexate controls.

From germline, CDR1 is SNHLY and CDR2 FYNNEI. V was cut by 4 bases and J by 6 bases, with 12 bases left in between. This CDR3 has 13 residues. The rearrangement uses TRBV2 and TRBJ2-5; perhaps TRBD2 as D (5 bases). The clonotype comes from a male patient in his thirties who received an allogeneic stem cell transplant from an unrelated donor, was CMV-positive, and had no GVHD. Some T cells may be graft donor cells. Sequenced here: PBMCs, sampled after an allogeneic stem cell transplant with a calcineurin inhibitor and methotrexate. The CDR3 here is CASSGGATQTQYF. In nucleotides, the CDR3 is TGTGCCAGCAGTGGGGGAGCCACCCAGACCCAGTACTTC.